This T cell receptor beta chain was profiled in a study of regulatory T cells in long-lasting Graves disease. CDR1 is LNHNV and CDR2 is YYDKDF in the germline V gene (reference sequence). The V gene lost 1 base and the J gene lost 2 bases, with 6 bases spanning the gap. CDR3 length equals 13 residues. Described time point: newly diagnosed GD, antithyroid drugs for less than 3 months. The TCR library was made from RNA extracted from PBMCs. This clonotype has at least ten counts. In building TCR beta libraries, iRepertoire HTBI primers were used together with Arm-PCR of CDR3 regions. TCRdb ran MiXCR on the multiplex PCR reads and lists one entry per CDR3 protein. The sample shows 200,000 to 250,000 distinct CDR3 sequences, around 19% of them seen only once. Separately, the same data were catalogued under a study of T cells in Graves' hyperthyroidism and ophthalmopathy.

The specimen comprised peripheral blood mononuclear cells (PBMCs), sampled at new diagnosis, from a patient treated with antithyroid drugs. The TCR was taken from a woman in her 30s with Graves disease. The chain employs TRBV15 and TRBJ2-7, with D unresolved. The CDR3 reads CATSRGPTYEQYF. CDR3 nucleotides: TGTGCCACCAGCAGAGGTCCCACCTACGAGCAGTACTTC.